One and the same sample provided the 22 T cell receptor beta chains below, sequenced in a study of spatial heterogeneity in lung cancer. As for time point: blood at routine non-recurrence follow-up after resection. TCRdb used MiXCR to reprocess the 5' RACE reads, holding one entry per CDR3 protein. The sample lists over 95,000 distinct CDR3 sequences; 11% were seen once. The material sequenced was PBMCs, taken at follow-up. All receptors derive from a female donor with early-stage non-small cell lung cancer.

The V call is TRBV5-4, the J call TRBJ1-2; TRBD1 is a possible D gene (6 bases). The CDR3 runs 13 residues. Germline-derived CDR1 and CDR2 are SGHNT and YYREEE (reference sequence). The V end lost 5 bases, the J end lost 6 bases, and 14 bases lay between the germline ends. CDR3 residues: CASRLTGAHGYTF. The CDR3 coding sequence is TGTGCCAGCAGATTGACAGGCGCTCATGGCTACACCTTC.

This clonotype was detected a few times. The chain recombines TRBV9 with TRBJ2-7; 8 bases agree with TRBD2. The CDR3 contains 18 residues. Germline-derived CDR1 and CDR2 are SGDLS and YYNGEE. J was trimmed by 2 bases and V by 0 bases; bases with no gene match: 13. In nucleotides, the CDR3 is TGTGCCAGCAGCGTAGGGGGAAGGGTAGCGGGACCCACCTACGAGCAGTACTTC. This sequence encodes CASSVGGRVAGPTYEQYF. Filled out from reference TRBV9 and TRBJ2-7, the complete variable domain reads DSGVTQTPKHLITATGQRVTLRCSPRSGDLSVYWYQQSLDQGLQFLIQYYNGEERAKGNILERFSAQQFPDLHSELNLSSLELGDSALYFCASSVGGRVAGPTYEQYFGPGTRLTVT.

The rearrangement links TRBV5-4 to TRBJ2-1; 8 bases agree with TRBD2. The CDR3 is 14 amino acids. Germline V gene data show CDR1 as SGHNT and CDR2 as YYREEE (reference sequence). V was pared by 4 bases and J by 6 bases, with 6 bases of the junction left unmatched. The CDR3: CASSITGLANEQFF. The CDR3 DNA is TGTGCCAGCAGCATAACCGGACTAGCCAATGAGCAGTTCTTC.

This clonotype was detected many times. The CDR3 reads CASSQDVQTYNSPLHF. CDR3 sequence (DNA): TGCGCCAGCAGCCAAGATGTACAGACCTATAATTCACCCCTCCACTTT. This chain links TRBV4-3 with TRBJ1-6; D call uncertain. V was clipped by 0 bases and J by 2 bases, with 8 bases between them. The CDR3 is 16 residues long. Germline CDR1 is LGHNA and CDR2 is YSLEER.

The chain carries TRBV11-1 and TRBJ2-4; 14 bases are a match to TRBD2. Losses at the gene ends were 1 base for V and 0 bases for J; bases not matched to a gene: 2. Germline V gives CDR1 SGHAT, CDR2 FQDESV (reference sequence). The CDR3 covers 18 residues. The chain's CDR3 is CASSLGGTSGRAKNIQYF. As DNA, the CDR3 is TGTGCCAGCAGCTTAGGGGGGACTAGCGGGAGAGCCAAAAACATTCAGTACTTC.

Many counts were recorded for this clonotype. The V gene is TRBV4-2, the J gene TRBJ2-1; no definite D call. V was trimmed by 0 bases and J by 12 bases, leaving 9 bases between them. CDR3 length equals 12 residues. The germline gives CDR1 LGHNA, CDR2 YNFKEQ. The CDR3 DNA follows: TGTGCCAGCAGCCAAGATTTCATAGTGCAGTTCTTC. Its translation is CASSQDFIVQFF.

The V gene is TRBV19, the J gene TRBJ1-5, with D uncertain. V dropped 5 bases and J dropped 0 bases, with 11 bases sitting between them. The CDR3 totals 15 residues. Per germline, CDR1 LNHDA and CDR2 SQIVND (reference sequence). For the CDR3, the DNA is TGTGCCAGTAGTCGGCAGGAGTATAGCAATCAGCCCCAGCATTTT. It codes for CASSRQEYSNQPQHF.

The chain carries TRBV19 and TRBJ1-3; D is perhaps TRBD1 (5 bases). The V and J ends lost 7 bases and 1 base respectively, with 11 bases between them. The CDR3 totals 14 residues. Germline CDR1 and CDR2: LNHDA and SQIVND (reference sequence). The CDR3 nucleotides are TGTGCCAGTATGCAGGGATCATCTGGAAACACCATATATTTT. This codes for CASMQGSSGNTIYF.

The chain couples TRBV12-3 or TRBV12-4 to TRBJ2-7; 12 positions match TRBD2. The CDR3 runs to 17 residues. Trimming at V came to 3 bases and at J to 2 bases, leaving 8 bases not matched to a gene. CDR3 sequence reads: CASSFQFGLAGTYEQYF. The CDR3 region has the DNA TGTGCCAGCAGTTTCCAATTCGGACTAGCGGGGACCTACGAGCAGTACTTC.

This clonotype was found a few times. This chain uses TRBV6-1 with TRBJ2-3, with D uncertain. Per germline, CDR1 MNHNS and CDR2 SASEGT. Trimming took 3 bases from V and 4 from J, leaving 5 bases between them. The CDR3 spans 12 residues. The CDR3 coding sequence is TGTGCCAGCAGTGATTTCGCAGATACGCAGTATTTT. It encodes CASSDFADTQYF.

This clonotype has just a few counts. The gene calls are TRBV2 and TRBJ2-1; D gene ambiguous. The CDR3 loop spans 13 amino acids. Trimming stripped 2 bases from V and 5 bases from J, with 7 bases between. In germline, CDR1 is SNHLY, CDR2 FYNNEI. CDR3 sequence: CASSESGNNEQFF. The CDR3 nucleotides are TGTGCCAGCAGTGAATCTGGGAACAATGAGCAGTTCTTC.

This clonotype was recorded many times. At one end the junction does not follow the germline gene, possibly because of a read error. The chain employs TRBV19 and TRBJ1-5, with D possibly matching TRBD1 (5 bases). The CDR3 has 13 residues. CDR1 LNHDA and CDR2 SQIVND come from the germline V gene (reference sequence). The CDR3 DNA reads TGTGCCAGTAGTATGGTCGCCCGGGGACCTCAGAATTTT. As protein: CASSMVARGPQNF.

This clonotype was detected only a few times. The V call is TRBV20-1, the J call TRBJ2-1; TRBD2 matches at 11 bases. V shed 3 bases, J shed 2 bases, and the junction held 6 bases outside the gene matches. The CDR3 is 16 residues long. In germline, CDR1 is DFQATT, CDR2 SNEGSKA (reference sequence). CDR3 DNA: TGCAGTGCTAGGGGCAATAGCGGGAGGGCCTACAATGAGCAGTTCTTC. It yields the protein CSARGNSGRAYNEQFF.

The rearrangement links TRBV7-9 to TRBJ2-1, with no clear D. The CDR3 totals 13 residues. CDR1 is SEHNR and CDR2 is FQNEAQ in the germline V gene (reference sequence). Deletions cut 7 bases from V and 6 bases from J, with 13 bases between. This CDR3 reads CASKGYGTNEQFF. The CDR3 DNA reads TGTGCCAGCAAAGGGTATGGTACCAATGAGCAGTTCTTC.

This clonotype was counted at least ten times. A read error may account for a junction end that differs from germline. The genes are TRBV12-3 or TRBV12-4 and TRBJ2-7; 14 bases are shared with TRBD2. This CDR3 has 16 residues. CDR3 nucleotide sequence: TGTGCCAGCAGCTTAGGGACTAGCGGGAGATTCAACGAGCAGTACTTC. Translated, it gives CASSLGTSGRFNEQYF.

This chain connects TRBV9 to TRBJ2-1, with D hard to call. Germline loops: CDR1 SGDLS, CDR2 YYNGEE. The CDR3 contains 13 residues. V lost 4 bases, J lost 0 bases, and 5 bases lay in between. The CDR3 reads CASSTSSYNEQFF. The CDR3 DNA reads as TGTGCCAGCAGCACGAGCTCCTACAATGAGCAGTTCTTC. Full variable domain (missing parts from reference TRBV9 and TRBJ2-1): DSGVTQTPKHLITATGQRVTLRCSPRSGDLSVYWYQQSLDQGLQFLIQYYNGEERAKGNILERFSAQQFPDLHSELNLSSLELGDSALYFCASSTSSYNEQFFGPGTRLTVL.

This clonotype occurred many times. The gene calls are TRBV7-7 and TRBJ2-3; D call uncertain. The CDR3 is made up of 16 amino acids. Germline V gives CDR1 SSHAT, CDR2 FNYEAQ (reference sequence). Trimming took off 5 bases at V and 5 bases at J, with 20 bases between the two ends. This CDR3 is CASSPPIWRAVDTQYF. Written as DNA, the CDR3 is TGTGCCAGCAGCCCTCCCATTTGGCGCGCCGTAGATACGCAGTATTTT.

This clonotype has only a few counts. The CDR3 region has the DNA TGTGCCAGCAGGCCCGGGACAGAACAATACAATGAGCAGTTCTTC. This gives the protein CASRPGTEQYNEQFF. The chain recombines TRBV21-1 with TRBJ2-1; the DNA was not compared with TRBD1, the D call given in the table. TRBV21-1 is an annotated pseudogene. This CDR3 has 15 amino acids.

The chain recombines TRBV25-1 with TRBJ1-4; 7 bases agree with TRBD1. This CDR3 contains 15 residues. Germline V lookup: CDR1 MGHDK, CDR2 SYGVNS. Trimming cost V 2 bases and J 7 bases; bases outside gene matches: 7. Here the CDR3 reads CASSEGNRGFEKLFF. The CDR3 bases are TGTGCCAGCAGTGAAGGGAACAGGGGCTTTGAAAAACTGTTTTTT. The full variable domain, rest sourced from reference TRBV25-1 and TRBJ1-4, is EADIYQTPRYLVIGTGKKITLECSQTMGHDKMYWYQQDPGMELHLIHYSYGVNSTEKGDLSSESTVSRIRTEHFPLTLESARPSHTSQYLCASSEGNRGFEKLFFGSGTQLSVL.

This clonotype was seen a handful of times. This sequence joins TRBV20-1 and TRBJ1-4, with D perhaps TRBD1 (5 bases). The CDR3 loop spans 14 amino acids. Germline CDR1 DFQATT, CDR2 SNEGSKA (reference sequence). V was clipped by 4 bases and J by 3 bases, with 12 bases between them. This CDR3 is CSANAMGANEKLFF. The CDR3 DNA reads TGCAGTGCTAACGCAATGGGGGCTAATGAAAAACTGTTTTTT.

The chain joins TRBV19 to TRBJ2-1; tentatively, D is TRBD2 (6 bases). Germline V lookup: CDR1 LNHDA, CDR2 SQIVND (reference sequence). The CDR3 consists of 17 residues. V was trimmed by 1 base and J by 1 base, leaving 14 bases between them. CDR3 region: CASSIARLAASYNEQFF. For the CDR3, the DNA is TGTGCCAGTAGTATAGCCCGATTAGCGGCATCCTACAATGAGCAGTTCTTC.

Many counts were recorded for this clonotype. The chain uses TRBV28 and TRBJ2-1; TRBD2 agrees at 12 bases. The germline CDR1 and CDR2 sequences are MDHEN and SYDVKM. The V gene end was trimmed by 5 bases and the J gene end by 0 bases; junction bases not matched to a gene: 2. CDR3 length: 16 residues. The CDR3 bases are TGTGCCAGCAGTGAGACTAGCGGGAGCTCCTACAATGAGCAGTTCTTC. It yields the protein CASSETSGSSYNEQFF. Drawing the rest from reference TRBV28 and TRBJ2-1, the complete variable domain is DVKVTQSSRYLVKRTGEKVFLECVQDMDHENMFWYRQDPGLGLRLIYFSYDVKMKEKGDIPEGYSVSREKKERFSLILESASTNQTSMYLCASSETSGSSYNEQFFGPGTRLTVL.